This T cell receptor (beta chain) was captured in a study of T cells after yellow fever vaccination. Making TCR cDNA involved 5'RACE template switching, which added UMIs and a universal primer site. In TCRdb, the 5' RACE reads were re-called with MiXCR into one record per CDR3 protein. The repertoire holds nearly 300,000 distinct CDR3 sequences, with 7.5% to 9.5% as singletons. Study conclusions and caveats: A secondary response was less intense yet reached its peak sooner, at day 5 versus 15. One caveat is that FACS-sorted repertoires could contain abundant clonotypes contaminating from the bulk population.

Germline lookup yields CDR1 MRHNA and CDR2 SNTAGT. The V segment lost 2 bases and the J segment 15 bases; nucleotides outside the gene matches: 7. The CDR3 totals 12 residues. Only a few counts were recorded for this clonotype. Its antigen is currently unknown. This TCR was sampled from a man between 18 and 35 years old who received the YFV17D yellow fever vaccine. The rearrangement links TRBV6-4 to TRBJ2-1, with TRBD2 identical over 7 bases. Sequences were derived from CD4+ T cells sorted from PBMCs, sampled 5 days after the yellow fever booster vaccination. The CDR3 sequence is CASSDEAGVPFF. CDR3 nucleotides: TGTGCCAGCAGTGACGAGGCGGGGGTTCCGTTCTTC.